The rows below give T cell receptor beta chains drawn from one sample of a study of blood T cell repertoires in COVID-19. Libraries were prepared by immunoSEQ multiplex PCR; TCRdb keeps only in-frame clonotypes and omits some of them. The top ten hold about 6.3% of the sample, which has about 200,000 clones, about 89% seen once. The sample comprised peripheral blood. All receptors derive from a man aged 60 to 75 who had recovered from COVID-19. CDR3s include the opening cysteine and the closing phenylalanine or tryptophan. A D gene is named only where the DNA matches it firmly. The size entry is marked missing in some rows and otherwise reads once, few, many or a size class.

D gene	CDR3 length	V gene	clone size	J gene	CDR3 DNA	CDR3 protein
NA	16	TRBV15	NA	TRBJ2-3	TGTGCCACCAGCAGAGGGGACTTTCCGGTCGTAGATACGCAGTATTTT	CATSRGDFPVVDTQYF
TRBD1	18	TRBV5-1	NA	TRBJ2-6	TGCGCCAGCAGGGGGTACGGGACAGGGGTCTCTGGGGCCAACGTCCTGACTTTC	CASRGYGTGVSGANVLTF
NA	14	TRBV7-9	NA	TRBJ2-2	TGTGCCAGCAGCTTTGCAGGGTTAACCGGGGAGCTGTTTTTT	CASSFAGLTGELFF
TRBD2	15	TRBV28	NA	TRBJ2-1	TGTGCCAGCAGGACGTCTAGCGGGAGATACAATGAGCAGTTCTTC	CASRTSSGRYNEQFF
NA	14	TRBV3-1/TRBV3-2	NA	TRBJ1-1	TGTGCCAGCAGCCAAGAACTATGGAACACTGAAGCTTTCTTT	CASSQELWNTEAFF
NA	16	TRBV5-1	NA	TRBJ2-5	TGCGCCAGCAGCTCGCGTCGGCAGGGGAGTGTGGAGACCCAGTACTTC	CASSSRRQGSVETQYF
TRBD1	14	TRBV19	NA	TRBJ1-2	TGTGCCAGTAGGCGACAGGGGACTAACTATGGCTACACCTTC	CASRRQGTNYGYTF
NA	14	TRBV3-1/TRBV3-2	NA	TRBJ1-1	TGTGCCAGCAGCCGTGGGGGGTTGAACACTGAAGCTTTCTTT	CASSRGGLNTEAFF
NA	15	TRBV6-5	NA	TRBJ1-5	TGTGCCAGCAGTTACTCAGGGGCCGGGGGGGAGCCCCAGCATTTT	CASSYSGAGGEPQHF
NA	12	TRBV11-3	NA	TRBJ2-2	TGTGCCAGCAGCCCTCACACCGGGGAGCTGTTTTTT	CASSPHTGELFF
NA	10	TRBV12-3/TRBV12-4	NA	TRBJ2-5	TGTGCCAGCAGTTTAATATCCCAGTACTTC	CASSLISQYF
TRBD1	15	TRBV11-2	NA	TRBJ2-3	TGTGCCAGCAGCGATGAAACAGGGGGCACAGATACGCAGTATTTT	CASSDETGGTDTQYF
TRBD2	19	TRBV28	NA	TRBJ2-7	TGTGCCAGCAGTTTTCTCCCGGGATTTAGCGGGAGGGCCGTTTACGAGCAGTACTTC	CASSFLPGFSGRAVYEQYF
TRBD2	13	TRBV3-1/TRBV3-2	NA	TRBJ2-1	TGTGCCAGCAGCCGGGGGACTACGACTGAGCAGTTCTTC	CASSRGTTTEQFF
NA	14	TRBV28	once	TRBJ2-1	TGTGCCAGCAGGTCAGGACTACCGTCCTATGAGCAGTTCTTC	CASRSGLPSYEQFF
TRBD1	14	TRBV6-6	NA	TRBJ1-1	TGTGCCAGCAGTCGAGACAGGGTGGGCACTGAAGCTTTCTTT	CASSRDRVGTEAFF
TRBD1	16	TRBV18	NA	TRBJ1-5	TGTGCCAGCTCACCCTGGGACAGGGGGCTAGTTCAGCCCCAGCATTTT	CASSPWDRGLVQPQHF
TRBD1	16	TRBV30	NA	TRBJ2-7	TGTGCCTGGAGTCCCTCAAACAGGGGGACCCACTACGAGCAGTACTTC	CAWSPSNRGTHYEQYF
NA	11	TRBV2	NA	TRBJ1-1	TGTGCCAAGAAGACAGACACTGAAGCTTTCTTT	CAKKTDTEAFF
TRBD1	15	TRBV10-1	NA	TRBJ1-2	TGCGCCAGCAGTGAGTCACAGGGGCCAAGATATGGCTACACCTTC	CASSESQGPRYGYTF
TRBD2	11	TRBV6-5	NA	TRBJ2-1	TGTGCCAGCAGCTCGGGGGGTGAGCAGTTCTTC	CASSSGGEQFF
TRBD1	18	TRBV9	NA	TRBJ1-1	TGTGCCAGCAGTTCCAGCCCCGTAAGACAGGGGGCTGGCGCTGAAGCTTTCTTT	CASSSSPVRQGAGAEAFF
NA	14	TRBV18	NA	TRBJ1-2	TGTGCCAGCTCTCCCGGACAGACGGGGTATGGCTACACCTTC	CASSPGQTGYGYTF
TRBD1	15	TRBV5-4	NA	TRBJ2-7	TGTGCCAGCAGCTCCGGGACAGGGAATTTCTACGAGCAGTACTTC	CASSSGTGNFYEQYF
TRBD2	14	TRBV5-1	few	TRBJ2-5	TGCGCCAGCAGCCCCGGGACTAGTAAAGAGACCCAGTACTTC	CASSPGTSKETQYF
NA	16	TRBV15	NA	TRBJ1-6	TGTGCCACCAGCAGAGAGGAGGGATCCTATAATTCACCCCTCCACTTT	CATSREEGSYNSPLHF
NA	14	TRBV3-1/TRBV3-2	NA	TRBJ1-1	TGTGCCAGCAGCCCTTGGGCCTCGGGGACTGAAGCTTTCTTT	CASSPWASGTEAFF
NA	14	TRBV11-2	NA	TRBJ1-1	TGTGCCAGCAGCTCCTCAGCCGGAGGCACTGAAGCTTTCTTT	CASSSSAGGTEAFF
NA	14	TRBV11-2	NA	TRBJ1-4	TGTGCCAGCAGCATTCAGGGGTTTAATGAAAAACTGTTTTTT	CASSIQGFNEKLFF
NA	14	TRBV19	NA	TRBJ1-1	TGTGCCAGTAGTGCTACAGGGAAGGGCACTGAAGCTTTCTTT	CASSATGKGTEAFF
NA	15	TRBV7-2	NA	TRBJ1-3	TGTGCCAGCAGCTCGACAGGCTTCTCTGGAAACACCATATATTTT	CASSSTGFSGNTIYF
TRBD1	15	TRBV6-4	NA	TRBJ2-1	TGTGCCAGCAGTGCGACTTCGGGACAGGGAGGTGAGCAGTTCTTC	CASSATSGQGGEQFF
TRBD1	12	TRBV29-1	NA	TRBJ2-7	TGCAGCGTTAAGACAGGGTGGGACGAGCAGTACTTC	CSVKTGWDEQYF
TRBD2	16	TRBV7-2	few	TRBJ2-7	TGTGCCAGCAGCTCCTCTAGCGGGAGGTCACTCTACGAGCAGTACTTC	CASSSSSGRSLYEQYF
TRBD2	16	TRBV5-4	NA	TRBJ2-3	TGTGCCAGCAGTTTGAGAGCGGGGGGGCCAGTAGATACGCAGTATTTT	CASSLRAGGPVDTQYF
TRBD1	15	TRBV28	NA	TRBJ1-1	TGTGCCAGCAGTCCGTACAGGGGGCGATGGACTGAAGCTTTCTTT	CASSPYRGRWTEAFF
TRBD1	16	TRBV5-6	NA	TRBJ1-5	TGTGCCAGCAGCTTATGGGCAGGGGGCCCACAGGCGCCCCAGCATTTT	CASSLWAGGPQAPQHF
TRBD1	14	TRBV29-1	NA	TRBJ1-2	TGCAGCGTGTCCGGGACAGGGGGCTTCTATGGCTACACCTTC	CSVSGTGGFYGYTF
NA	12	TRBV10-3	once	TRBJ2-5	TGTGCCATCAGTGTAGAAGAAGAGACCCAGTACTTC	CAISVEEETQYF
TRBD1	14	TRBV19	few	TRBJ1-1	TGTGCCAGTAGTTTAGAAGGACAGGTCGCTGAAGCTTTCTTT	CASSLEGQVAEAFF
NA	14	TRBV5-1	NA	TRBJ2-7	TGCGCCAGCAGCTTGGAGCAGGGCCCCTACGAGCAGTACTTC	CASSLEQGPYEQYF
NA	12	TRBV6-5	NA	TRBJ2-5	TGTGCCAGCAGCCAGGGTCAAGAGACCCAGTACTTC	CASSQGQETQYF
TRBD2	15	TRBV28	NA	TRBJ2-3	TGTGCCAGCAGTTTATCTAGCGGACACACAGATACGCAGTATTTT	CASSLSSGHTDTQYF
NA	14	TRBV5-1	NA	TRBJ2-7	TGCGCCAGCAGCTTCCAAGACGGGACCTACGAGCAGTACTTC	CASSFQDGTYEQYF
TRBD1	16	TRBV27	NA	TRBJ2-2	TGTGCCAGCAGTCTTAGACAGGGGGCCGCCACCGGGGAGCTGTTTTTT	CASSLRQGAATGELFF
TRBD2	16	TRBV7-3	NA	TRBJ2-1	TGTGCCAGCAGTGGGACTAGGATGAGCTCCTACAATGAGCAGTTCTTC	CASSGTRMSSYNEQFF
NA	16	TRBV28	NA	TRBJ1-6	TGTGCCAGCAGTGCCAGACAGAGCTCCTATAATTCACCCCTCCACTTT	CASSARQSSYNSPLHF
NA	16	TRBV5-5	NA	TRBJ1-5	TGTGCCAGCAGCCACAGCGGGACAAATAGCAATCAGCCCCAGCATTTT	CASSHSGTNSNQPQHF
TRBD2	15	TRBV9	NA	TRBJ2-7	TGTGCCAGCAGCTCTAGCGGGAGGGCCTTGGAGGAGCAGTACTTC	CASSSSGRALEEQYF
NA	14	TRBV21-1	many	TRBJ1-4	TGTGCCAGCACCCGGGGGAGGAACTGGGAAAAACTGTTTTTT	CASTRGRNWEKLFF
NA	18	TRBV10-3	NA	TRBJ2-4	TGTGCCATCAGTGATGGGTTTCGGGGAATAGGAGCCAAAAACATTCAGTACTTC	CAISDGFRGIGAKNIQYF
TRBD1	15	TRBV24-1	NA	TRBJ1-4	TGTGCCACCAGTGCCACCGGGACAGGGCTCGAAAAACTGTTTTTT	CATSATGTGLEKLFF
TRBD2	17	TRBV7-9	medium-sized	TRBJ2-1	TGTGCCAGCAGCTTATTAAGGCTAGCGGGAGGTGACAATGAGCAGTTCTTC	CASSLLRLAGGDNEQFF
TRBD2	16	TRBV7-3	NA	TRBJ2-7	TGTGCCAGCAGCTTAAGGTCTAGCGGGAGTTTGTACGAGCAGTACTTC	CASSLRSSGSLYEQYF